The rows below give T cell receptor beta chains drawn from one sample of a study of early T cells in non-severe SARS-CoV-2 infection. TCRdb re-called the 5' RACE reads through MiXCR, storing one row per CDR3 protein. Among about 58,000 distinct CDR3 sequences, around 11% were seen once, and the ten largest hold over 1%. The source material was whole blood, sampled at baseline. These receptors originate from an adult who was a healthcare worker with PCR-confirmed SARS-CoV-2 infection or an uninfected control (not recorded which). The donor label of this sample is uncertain. CDR3s leave out the opening cysteine and the closing phenylalanine or tryptophan. Clone size is stated in some rows and not others, as once, few, many or a class when expanded.

V | size | length | CDR3
TRBV7-2 | many | 15 | ASSSSPGLAGPDTQY
TRBV29-1 | few | 12 | SASGELPNNEQF
TRBV29-1 | once | 12 | SAHQGTANTEAF
TRBV6-1 | many | 10 | ASQVQNTEAF
TRBV18 | few | 11 | ASSPGENYGYT
TRBV2 | - | 15 | ASSETRMVLGDTEAF
TRBV12-2 | few | 13 | ASRLLVLMNTEAF
TRBV15 | - | 15 | TTSGAPPQAGGQPQH
TRBV12-3/TRBV12-4 | many | 13 | ASSSWTGGRDEQF
TRBV27 | - | 14 | ASRLTSDRVTDTQY
TRBV12-3/TRBV12-4 | - | 9 | ASSPSTEAF
TRBV15 | few | 16 | ATSRDFDIVSSTDTQY
TRBV30 | few | 13 | AWSGSGVIGGELF
TRBV5-1 | - | 13 | ASSLTGDNTGELF
TRBV20-1 | many | 13 | SARLAGNWQETQY
TRBV29-1 | many | 10 | SVEKGTIEAF
TRBV5-1 | - | 9 | ASSYRNEQF
TRBV6-5 | few | 14 | ASSNSGGESTDTQY
TRBV3-1 | - | 12 | ASSQSNWEDTQY
TRBV12-3/TRBV12-4 | few | 12 | ASSLYRQVDGYT
TRBV7-6 | - | 12 | ASSLAGGPSEAF
TRBV3-1 | - | 15 | ASSQIPPGGPAGELF
TRBV12-3/TRBV12-4 | - | 14 | ASSPPQGATYNEQF
TRBV12-3/TRBV12-4 | - | 13 | ASTRAPPMNSPLH
TRBV29-1 | many | 11 | SVRTGGNQPQH
TRBV12-3/TRBV12-4 | - | 13 | ASSLNMGRKETQY
TRBV29-1 | few | 12 | SVELGLGNTEAF
TRBV20-1 | - | 10 | SARTGTNIQY
TRBV4-1 | many | 17 | ASSQTIRTQGGVNTEAF
TRBV24-1 | - | 12 | ATSANGGTDTQY
TRBV5-4 | many | 11 | ASSLVPGTPLH
TRBV7-6 | - | 16 | ASSLEAGGQVVYNEQF